Listed here are 2 T cell receptor beta chains from one sample, sequenced in a study of cytomegalovirus exposure and HLA in healthy donors. The PCR was carried out with 60 Vbeta primers and 13 Jbeta primers. TCRdb's table, derived via immunoSEQ multiplex PCR, lists solely in-frame clones and lacks some. The sample shows 210,000 or so clones, over 65% of them seen only once. Sequencing was performed on PBMCs. These receptors were collected from a woman aged 55-69 years in good health and CMV-seropositive.

This chain joins TRBV28 and TRBJ1-3, with TRBD1 as a possible D gene (6 bases). CDR1 is MDHEN, CDR2 SYDVKM, per germline. Trimming pared 1 base from V and 4 bases from J, leaving 17 bases between. The CDR3 is 17 residues long. CDR3 sequence reads: CASSLSAGGQMGNTIYF. The CDR3 DNA reads as TGTGCCAGCAGTTTATCGGCGGGGGGGCAAATGGGAAACACCATATATTTT.

In nucleotides, the CDR3 is TGTGCCAGCATCAACTTACAGGGTGGGAACTACGAGCAGTACTTC. Translated: CASINLQGGNYEQYF. The chain links TRBV6-1 to TRBJ2-7; possibly TRBD1 for D (6 bases). Trimming pared 7 bases from V and 3 bases from J, leaving 19 bases between. The CDR3 consists of 15 residues. Looked up from germline, CDR1 is MNHNS and CDR2 is SASEGT.